The entry below describes one T cell receptor (beta chain). The antigen is unknown. Deep-level running was used for the assay. Some clones are missing from TCRdb's copy, which holds only in-frame ones; the method was immunoSEQ multiplex PCR. The sample yields about 2 million clones, about 95% seen once. This entry belongs to a study of shared clonotypes between healthy human individuals. Study context: Donors had three CD4 naive, three CD4 memory, two CD8 naive and one CD8 memory plate apiece. Study findings and constraints: Few donors limited the genetic and exposure-history diversity represented.

This CDR3 spans 13 amino acids. J was trimmed by 0 bases and V by 8 bases; bases with no gene match: 3. The V gene's germline CDR1 is ENHRY and CDR2 SYGVKD. Selected positively for CCR7 and CD45RO-negative, naive CD8 cells excluded terminally differentiated effector memory CD45RA+ cells. The rearrangement joins TRBV10-3 to TRBJ1-2; TRBD1 matches 7 bases. Sequencing was performed on naive CD8+ T cells sorted from blood. This clonotype was obtained from a young man in good health. The CDR3: CAIQDRSNYGYTF. The DNA of the CDR3 is TGTGCCATCCAGGACAGGTCTAACTATGGCTACACCTTC.